This note documents a single T cell receptor (beta chain) sequence. The antigen is unknown. This entry is derived from a study of Ad26.COV2.S vaccination and SARS-CoV-2 variants. Using immunoSEQ multiplex PCR, the repertoire was profiled, and TCRdb retains in-frame clones only, with some absent. This table holds fewer than 500,000 clones, about 93% found once. The treatment: about 20 received Ad26.COV2.S at low or high dose, single or two shots; several received placebo; per-sample allocation not given. Sampling happened 63 days after the first vaccine or placebo injection. An Ad26 vector expressing Wuhan-strain SARS-CoV-2 spike served as the vaccine. V was cut by 7 bases and J by 0 bases, with 10 bases left in between. Germline CDR1 and CDR2: SQVTM and ANQGSEA. This CDR3 is built from 12 residues. Study-wide results and caveats: Spike-specific CD8+ and CD4+ T cell responses reportedly showed substantial breadth after vaccination. Spike-specific TCR breadth ran higher among vaccine recipients than placebo recipients.

The clonotype comes from a person aged 18-60 years who received the Ad26.COV2.S COVID-19 vaccine or a placebo. The sequencing used peripheral blood, collected in a trial of Ad26.COV2.S vaccine versus placebo. The chain combines TRBV29-1 with TRBJ2-7, with D hard to call. CDR3 sequence: CSASFNSYEQYF. CDR3 in DNA: TGCAGCGCCTCATTTAACTCCTACGAGCAGTACTTC.